The next 7 T cell receptor beta chains were all read from a single sample in a study of blood T cell repertoires in COVID-19. TCRdb's table, derived via immunoSEQ multiplex PCR, lists solely in-frame clones and lacks some. Of 380,000 or so clones listed, 70% to 85% are singletons. The sequenced sample consisted of peripheral blood. Receptor source: a human donor with acute or convalescent COVID-19. The donor label of this sample is uncertain.

The chain recombines TRBV18 with TRBJ1-4; 8 bases are a match to TRBD1. Germline V gene sequence: CDR1 KGHSH, CDR2 LQKENI. The CDR3 length is 14 residues. V lost 3 bases to trimming and J lost 10 bases; unmatched junction nucleotides: 7. CDR3 sequence reads: CASSPDRGGGKLFF. In DNA, the CDR3 is TGTGCCAGCTCACCTGACAGGGGAGGGGGAAAACTGTTTTTT. The entire variable domain, with the rest obtained from reference TRBV18 and TRBJ1-4, is as follows: NAGVMQNPRHLVRRRGQEARLRCSPMKGHSHVYWYRQLPEEGLKFMVYLQKENIIDESGMPKERFSAEFPKEGPSILRIQQVVRGDSAAYFCASSPDRGGGKLFFGSGTQLSVL.

The rearrangement links TRBV5-1 to TRBJ1-1, with 7 positions matching TRBD1. This CDR3 has 14 amino acids. The V gene end was trimmed by 6 bases and the J gene end by 9 bases; junction bases not matched to a gene: 14. Germline-derived CDR1 and CDR2 are SGHRS and YFSETQ. The CDR3 sequence: CASTIEGGPGQAFF. CDR3 sequence (DNA): TGCGCCAGCACCATTGAAGGGGGCCCGGGCCAAGCTTTCTTT.

In this sample, this clone turned up a few times. The chain links TRBV5-1 to TRBJ2-3, with a possible D match to TRBD2 (6 bases). CDR3 length: 14 residues. Germline-derived CDR1 and CDR2 are SGHRS and YFSETQ. V lost 5 bases, J lost 4 bases, and 14 bases lay in between. The CDR3 here is CASSRKEGPDTQYF. Here the CDR3 DNA reads TGCGCCAGCAGTCGGAAGGAGGGGCCAGATACGCAGTATTTT.

The gene calls are TRBV28 and TRBJ1-5; D possibly corresponds to TRBD1 (6 bases). The CDR3 length is 13 residues. The germline CDR1 and CDR2 sequences are MDHEN and SYDVKM. V dropped 5 bases and J dropped 3 bases, with 8 bases sitting between them. The CDR3 sequence: CASSGQNNQPQHF. CDR3 bases: TGTGCCAGCAGTGGACAGAACAATCAGCCCCAGCATTTT.

This clone is a singleton in its sample. V is TRBV5-8 and J is TRBJ2-1; 11 bases are a match to TRBD2. Germline V gene sequence: CDR1 SGHTS, CDR2 YDEGEE. The CDR3 is 15 amino acids. V lost 4 bases, J lost 5 bases, and 5 bases stayed unmatched. CDR3 region: CASSPRLAGNNEQFF. CDR3 in DNA: TGTGCCAGCAGCCCCCGACTAGCGGGGAACAATGAGCAGTTCTTC.

This clone was seen a handful of times. The V gene is TRBV12-3 or TRBV12-4, the J gene TRBJ2-7; perhaps TRBD2 as D (5 bases). Trimming removed 2 bases at V and 6 bases at J, with 8 bases between. The length of the CDR3 is 12 residues. This chain's CDR3 is CASSLIGVEQYF. Here the CDR3 DNA reads TGTGCCAGCAGTTTAATCGGGGTCGAGCAGTACTTC.

The rearrangement joins TRBV6-6 to TRBJ1-1; the D is unclear. V was trimmed by 0 bases and J by 0 bases, leaving 8 bases between them. The CDR3 has 15 amino acids. Germline assignment: CDR1 MNHNY and CDR2 SVGAGI (reference sequence). CDR3 region: CASSYSRDLNTEAFF. CDR3 in DNA: TGTGCCAGCAGTTACTCGCGGGATTTGAACACTGAAGCTTTCTTT.